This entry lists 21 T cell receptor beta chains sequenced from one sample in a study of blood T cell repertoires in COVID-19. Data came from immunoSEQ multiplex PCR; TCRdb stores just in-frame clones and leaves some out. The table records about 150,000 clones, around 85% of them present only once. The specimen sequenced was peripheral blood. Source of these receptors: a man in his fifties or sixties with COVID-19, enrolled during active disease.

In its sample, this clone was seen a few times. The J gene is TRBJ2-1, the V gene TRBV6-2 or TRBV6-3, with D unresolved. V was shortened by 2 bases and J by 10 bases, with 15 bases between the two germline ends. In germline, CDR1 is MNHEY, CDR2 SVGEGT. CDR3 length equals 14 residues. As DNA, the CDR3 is TGTGCCAGCAGTTACCCTCGAGGAAGTTTAGAGCAGTTCTTC. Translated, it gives CASSYPRGSLEQFF.

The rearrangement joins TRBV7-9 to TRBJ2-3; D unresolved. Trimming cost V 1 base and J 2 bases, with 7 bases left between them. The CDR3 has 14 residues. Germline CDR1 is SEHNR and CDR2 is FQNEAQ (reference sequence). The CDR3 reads CASSLVAPTDTQYF. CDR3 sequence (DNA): TGTGCCAGCAGCTTAGTGGCACCCACAGATACGCAGTATTTT.

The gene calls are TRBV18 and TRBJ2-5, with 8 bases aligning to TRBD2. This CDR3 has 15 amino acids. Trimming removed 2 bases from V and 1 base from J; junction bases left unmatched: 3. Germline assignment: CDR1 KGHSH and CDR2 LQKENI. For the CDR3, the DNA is TGTGCCAGCTCACCAGGACTAGCCGTCCAAGAGACCCAGTACTTC. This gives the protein CASSPGLAVQETQYF.

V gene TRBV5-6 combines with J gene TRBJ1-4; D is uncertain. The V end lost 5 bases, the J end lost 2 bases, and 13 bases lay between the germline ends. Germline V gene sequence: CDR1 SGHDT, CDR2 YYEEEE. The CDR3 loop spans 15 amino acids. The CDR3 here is CASREGGRTNEKLFF. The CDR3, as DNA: TGTGCCAGCAGAGAGGGAGGGCGGACTAATGAAAAACTGTTTTTT.

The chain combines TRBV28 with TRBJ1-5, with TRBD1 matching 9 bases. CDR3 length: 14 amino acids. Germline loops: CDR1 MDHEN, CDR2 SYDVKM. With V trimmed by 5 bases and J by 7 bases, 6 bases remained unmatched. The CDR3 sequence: CASSIGTGNQPQHF. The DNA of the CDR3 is TGTGCCAGCAGTATCGGGACAGGGAACCAGCCCCAGCATTTT. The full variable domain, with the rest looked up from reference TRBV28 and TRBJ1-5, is DVKVTQSSRYLVKRTGEKVFLECVQDMDHENMFWYRQDPGLGLRLIYFSYDVKMKEKGDIPEGYSVSREKKERFSLILESASTNQTSMYLCASSIGTGNQPQHFGDGTRLSIL.

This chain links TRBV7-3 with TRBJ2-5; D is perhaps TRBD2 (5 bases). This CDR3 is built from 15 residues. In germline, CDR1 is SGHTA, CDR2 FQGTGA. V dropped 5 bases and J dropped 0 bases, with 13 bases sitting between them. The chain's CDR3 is CASSPGDTYQETQYF. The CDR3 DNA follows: TGTGCCAGCAGCCCCGGGGATACGTACCAAGAGACCCAGTACTTC.

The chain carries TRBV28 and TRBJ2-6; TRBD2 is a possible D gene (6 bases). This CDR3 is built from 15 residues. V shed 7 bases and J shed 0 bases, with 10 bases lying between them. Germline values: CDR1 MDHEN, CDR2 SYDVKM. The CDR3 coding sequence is TGTGCCAGCACTGTGGGGGGCTCTGGGGCCAACGTCCTGACTTTC. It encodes CASTVGGSGANVLTF.

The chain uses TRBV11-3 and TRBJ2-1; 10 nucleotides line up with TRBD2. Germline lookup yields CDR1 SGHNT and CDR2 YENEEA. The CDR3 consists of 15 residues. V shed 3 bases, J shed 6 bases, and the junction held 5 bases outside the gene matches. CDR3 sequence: CASSLSLAGVNEQFF. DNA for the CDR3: TGTGCCAGCAGCTTGTCGCTAGCGGGGGTCAATGAGCAGTTCTTC.

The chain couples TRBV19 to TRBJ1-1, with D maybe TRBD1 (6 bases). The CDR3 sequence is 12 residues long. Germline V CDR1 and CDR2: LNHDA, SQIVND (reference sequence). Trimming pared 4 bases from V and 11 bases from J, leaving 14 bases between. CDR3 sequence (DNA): TGTGCCAGTAGTAACTCAGGGGATCAGGCTTTCTTT. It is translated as CASSNSGDQAFF.

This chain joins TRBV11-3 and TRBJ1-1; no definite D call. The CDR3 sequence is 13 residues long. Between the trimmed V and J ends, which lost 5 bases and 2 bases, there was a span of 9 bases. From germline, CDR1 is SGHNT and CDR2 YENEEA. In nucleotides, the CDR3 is TGTGCCAGCAGCCCAGGCACAAACACTGAAGCTTTCTTT. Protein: CASSPGTNTEAFF. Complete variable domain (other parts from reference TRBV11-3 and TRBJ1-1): EAGVVQSPRYKIIEKKQPVAFWCNPISGHNTLYWYLQNLGQGPELLIRYENEEAVDDSQLPKDRFSAERLKGVDSTLKIQPAELGDSAVYLCASSPGTNTEAFFGQGTRLTVV.

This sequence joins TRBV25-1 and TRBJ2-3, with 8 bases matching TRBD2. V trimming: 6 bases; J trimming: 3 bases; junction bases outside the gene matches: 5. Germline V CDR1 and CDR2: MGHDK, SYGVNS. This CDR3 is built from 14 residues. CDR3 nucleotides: TGTGCCAGCAGCCCCCGGGAGGGAACAGATACGCAGTATTTT. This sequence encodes CASSPREGTDTQYF.

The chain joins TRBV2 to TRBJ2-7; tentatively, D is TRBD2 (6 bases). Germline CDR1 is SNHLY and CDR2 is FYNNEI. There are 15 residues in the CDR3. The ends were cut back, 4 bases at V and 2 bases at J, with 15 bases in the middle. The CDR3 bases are TGTGCCAGCAGTGTATCCGGGACTGTAGCCTACGAGCAGTACTTC. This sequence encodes CASSVSGTVAYEQYF.

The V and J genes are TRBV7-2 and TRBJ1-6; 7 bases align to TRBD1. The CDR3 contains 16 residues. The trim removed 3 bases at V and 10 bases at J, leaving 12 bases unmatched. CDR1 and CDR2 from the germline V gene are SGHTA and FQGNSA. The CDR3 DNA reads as TGTGCCAGCAGCTTGGTCCCATCAGCAGGGGGGTCACCCCTCCACTTT. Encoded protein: CASSLVPSAGGSPLHF.

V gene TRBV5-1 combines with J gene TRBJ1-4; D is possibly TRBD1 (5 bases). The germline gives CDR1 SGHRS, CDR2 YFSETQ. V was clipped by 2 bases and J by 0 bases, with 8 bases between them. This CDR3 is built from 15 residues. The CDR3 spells CASSLGHSTNEKLFF. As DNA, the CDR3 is TGCGCCAGCAGCTTAGGACATTCAACTAATGAAAAACTGTTTTTT.

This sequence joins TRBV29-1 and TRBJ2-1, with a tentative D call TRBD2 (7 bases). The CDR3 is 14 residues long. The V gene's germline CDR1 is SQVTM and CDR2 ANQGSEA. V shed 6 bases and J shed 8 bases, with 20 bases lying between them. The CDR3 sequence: CSVARTAGIDEQFF. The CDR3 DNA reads TGCAGCGTAGCCCGGACAGCGGGGATTGATGAGCAGTTCTTC.

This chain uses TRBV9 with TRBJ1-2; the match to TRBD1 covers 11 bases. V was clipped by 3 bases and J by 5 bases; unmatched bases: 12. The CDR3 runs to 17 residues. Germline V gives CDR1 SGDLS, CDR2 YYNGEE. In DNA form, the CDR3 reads TGTGCCAGCAGCGCAGGCGGACAGGGGGCACGACTATATGGCTACACCTTC. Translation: CASSAGGQGARLYGYTF. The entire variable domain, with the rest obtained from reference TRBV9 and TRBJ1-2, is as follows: DSGVTQTPKHLITATGQRVTLRCSPRSGDLSVYWYQQSLDQGLQFLIQYYNGEERAKGNILERFSAQQFPDLHSELNLSSLELGDSALYFCASSAGGQGARLYGYTFGSGTRLTVV.

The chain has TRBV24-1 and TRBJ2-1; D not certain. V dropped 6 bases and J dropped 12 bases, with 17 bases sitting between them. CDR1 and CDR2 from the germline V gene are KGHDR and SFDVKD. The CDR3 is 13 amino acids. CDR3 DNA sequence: TGTGCCACCAGTCGAATGATGGAAGGCGGGCAGTTCTTC. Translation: CATSRMMEGGQFF.

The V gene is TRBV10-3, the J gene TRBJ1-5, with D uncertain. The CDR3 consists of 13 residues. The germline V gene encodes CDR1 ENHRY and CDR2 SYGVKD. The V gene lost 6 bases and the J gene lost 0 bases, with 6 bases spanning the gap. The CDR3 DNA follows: TGTGCCATCAGGGCGGATAGCAATCAGCCCCAGCATTTT. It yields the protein CAIRADSNQPQHF.

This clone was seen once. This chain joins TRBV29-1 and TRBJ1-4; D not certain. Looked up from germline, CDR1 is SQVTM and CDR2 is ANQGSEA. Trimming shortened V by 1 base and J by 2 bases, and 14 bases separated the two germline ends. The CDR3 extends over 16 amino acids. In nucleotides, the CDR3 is TGCAGCGTTGAAGGGATGGGTGGAGTGACTAATGAAAAACTGTTTTTT. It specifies CSVEGMGGVTNEKLFF.

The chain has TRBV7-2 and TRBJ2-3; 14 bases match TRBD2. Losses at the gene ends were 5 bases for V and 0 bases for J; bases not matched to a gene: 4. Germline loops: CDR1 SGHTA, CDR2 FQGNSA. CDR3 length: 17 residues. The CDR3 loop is CASSRTSGRTSTDTQYF. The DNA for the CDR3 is TGTGCCAGCAGCCGGACTAGCGGGAGGACTAGCACAGATACGCAGTATTTT.

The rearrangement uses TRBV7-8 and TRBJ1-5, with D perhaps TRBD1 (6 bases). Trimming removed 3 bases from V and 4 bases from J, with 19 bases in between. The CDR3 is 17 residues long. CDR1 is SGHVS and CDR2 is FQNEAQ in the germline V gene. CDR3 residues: CASSFKYRQAGNQPQHF. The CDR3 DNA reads TGTGCCAGCAGCTTCAAATACCGACAGGCCGGGAATCAGCCCCAGCATTTT.